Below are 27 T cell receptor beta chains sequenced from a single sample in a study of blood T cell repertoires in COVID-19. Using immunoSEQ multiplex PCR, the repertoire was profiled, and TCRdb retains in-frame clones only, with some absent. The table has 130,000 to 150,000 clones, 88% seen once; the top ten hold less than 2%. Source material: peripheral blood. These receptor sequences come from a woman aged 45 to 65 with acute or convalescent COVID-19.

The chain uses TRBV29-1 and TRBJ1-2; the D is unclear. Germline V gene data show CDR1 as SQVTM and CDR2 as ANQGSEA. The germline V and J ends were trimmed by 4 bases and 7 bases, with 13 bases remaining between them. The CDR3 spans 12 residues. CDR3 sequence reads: CSVGIPGSGYTF. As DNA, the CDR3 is TGCAGCGTTGGTATCCCGGGTAGTGGCTACACCTTC.

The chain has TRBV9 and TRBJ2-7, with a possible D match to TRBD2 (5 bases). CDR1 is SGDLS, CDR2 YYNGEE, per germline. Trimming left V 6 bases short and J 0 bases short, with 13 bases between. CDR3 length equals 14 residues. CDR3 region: CASNPSGSSYEQYF. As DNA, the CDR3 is TGTGCCAGCAACCCCAGCGGTAGCTCCTACGAGCAGTACTTC.

This chain's CDR3 is CASSRQGVRDNSPLHF. The CDR3 nucleotides read TGTGCCAGTAGCCGACAGGGGGTCAGAGATAATTCACCCCTCCACTTT. V usage is TRBV19 and J usage is TRBJ1-6; 9 bases match TRBD1. CDR3 size: 16 residues. Trimming at V came to 6 bases and at J to 5 bases, leaving 8 bases not matched to a gene. CDR1 and CDR2 (germline): LNHDA, SQIVND (reference sequence). The variable domain in full, completed from reference TRBV19 and TRBJ1-6, reads DGGITQSPKYLFRKEGQNVTLSCEQNLNHDAMYWYRQDPGQGLRLIYYSQIVNDFQKGDIAEGYSVSREKKESFPLTVTSAQKNPTAFYLCASSRQGVRDNSPLHFGNGTRLTVT.

The CDR3 loop is CASSQGRETQYF. As DNA, the CDR3 is TGTGCCAGCAGCCAGGGGAGGGAGACCCAGTACTTC. This chain uses TRBV14 with TRBJ2-5; possibly TRBD2 for D (6 bases). Germline V gene data show CDR1 as SGHDN and CDR2 as FVKESK. The ends were cut back, 3 bases at V and 5 bases at J, with 7 bases in the middle. This CDR3 is 12 amino acids long.

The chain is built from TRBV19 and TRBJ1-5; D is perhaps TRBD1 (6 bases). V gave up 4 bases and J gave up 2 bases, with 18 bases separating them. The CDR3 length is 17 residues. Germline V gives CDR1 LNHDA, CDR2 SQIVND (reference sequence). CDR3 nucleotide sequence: TGTGCCAGTAGTACACCCCCAGGGGAAATGGGCAATCAGCCCCAGCATTTT. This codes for CASSTPPGEMGNQPQHF.

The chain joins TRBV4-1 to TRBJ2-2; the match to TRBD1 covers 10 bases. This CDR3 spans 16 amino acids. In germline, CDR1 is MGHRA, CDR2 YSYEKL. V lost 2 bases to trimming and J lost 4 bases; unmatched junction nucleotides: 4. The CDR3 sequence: CASSQRDRGGTGELFF. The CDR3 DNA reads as TGCGCCAGCAGCCAACGGGACAGGGGTGGCACCGGGGAGCTGTTTTTT.

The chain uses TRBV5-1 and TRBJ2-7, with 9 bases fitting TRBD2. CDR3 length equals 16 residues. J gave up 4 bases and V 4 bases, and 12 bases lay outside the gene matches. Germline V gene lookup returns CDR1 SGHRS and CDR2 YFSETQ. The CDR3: CASSAGEGLATYEQYF. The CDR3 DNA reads TGCGCCAGCAGCGCTGGAGAGGGACTAGCTACGTACGAGCAGTACTTC.

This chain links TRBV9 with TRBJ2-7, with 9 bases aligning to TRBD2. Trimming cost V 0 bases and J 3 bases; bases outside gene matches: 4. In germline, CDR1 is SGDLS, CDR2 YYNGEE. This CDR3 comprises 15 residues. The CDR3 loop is CASSVAASGVYEQYF. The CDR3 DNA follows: TGTGCCAGCAGCGTAGCGGCTAGCGGGGTCTACGAGCAGTACTTC.

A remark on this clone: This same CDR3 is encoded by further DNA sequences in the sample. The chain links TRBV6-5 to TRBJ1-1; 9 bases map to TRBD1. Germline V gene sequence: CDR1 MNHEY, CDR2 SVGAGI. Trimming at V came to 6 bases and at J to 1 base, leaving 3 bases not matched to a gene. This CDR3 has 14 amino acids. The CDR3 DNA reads TGTGCCAGCAGCCTGGGACAGGGGAACACTGAAGCTTTCTTT. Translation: CASSLGQGNTEAFF.

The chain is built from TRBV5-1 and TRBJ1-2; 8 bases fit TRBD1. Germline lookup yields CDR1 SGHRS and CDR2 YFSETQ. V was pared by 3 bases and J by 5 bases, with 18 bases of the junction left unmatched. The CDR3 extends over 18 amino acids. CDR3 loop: CASSSGQVPLDGGYGYTF. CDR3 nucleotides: TGCGCCAGCAGCTCGGGACAGGTTCCGCTTGATGGTGGGTATGGCTACACCTTC.

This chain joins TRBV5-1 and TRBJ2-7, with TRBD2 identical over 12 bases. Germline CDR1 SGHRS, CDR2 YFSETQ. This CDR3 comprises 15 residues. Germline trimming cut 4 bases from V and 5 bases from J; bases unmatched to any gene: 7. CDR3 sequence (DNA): TGCGCCAGCAGCCCGACTAGCGGGAGTATCCACGAGCAGTACTTC. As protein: CASSPTSGSIHEQYF.

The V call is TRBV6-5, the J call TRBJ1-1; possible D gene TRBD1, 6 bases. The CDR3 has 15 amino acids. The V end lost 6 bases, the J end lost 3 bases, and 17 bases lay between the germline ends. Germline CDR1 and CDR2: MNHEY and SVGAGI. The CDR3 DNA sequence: TGTGCCAGCAGGACCTTAGGGGGTTCGGACACTGAAGCTTTCTTT. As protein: CASRTLGGSDTEAFF.

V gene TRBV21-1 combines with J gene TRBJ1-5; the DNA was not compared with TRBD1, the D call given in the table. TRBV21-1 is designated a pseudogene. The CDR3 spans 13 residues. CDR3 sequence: CASSRQGNQPQHF. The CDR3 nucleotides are TGTGCCAGCAGCCGACAGGGGAATCAGCCCCAGCATTTT.

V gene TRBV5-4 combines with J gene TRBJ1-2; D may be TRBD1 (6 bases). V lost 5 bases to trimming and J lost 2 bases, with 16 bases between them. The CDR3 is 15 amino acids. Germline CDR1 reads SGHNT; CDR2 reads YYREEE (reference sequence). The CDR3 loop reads CASRSGGGQNYGYTF. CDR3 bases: TGTGCCAGCAGATCGGGCGGGGGGCAAAACTATGGCTACACCTTC. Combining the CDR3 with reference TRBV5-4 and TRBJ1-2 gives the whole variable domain ETGVTQSPTHLIKTRGQQVTLRCSSQSGHNTVSWYQQALGQGPQFIFQYYREEENGRGNFPPRFSGLQFPNYSSELNVNALELDDSALYLCASRSGGGQNYGYTFGSGTRLTVV.

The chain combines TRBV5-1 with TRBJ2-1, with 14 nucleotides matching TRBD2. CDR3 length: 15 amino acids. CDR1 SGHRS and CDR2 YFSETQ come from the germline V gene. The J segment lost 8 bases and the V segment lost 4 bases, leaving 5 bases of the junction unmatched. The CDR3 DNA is TGCGCCAGCAGCGCCGGGACTAGCGGGAGAGATGAGCAGTTCTTC. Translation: CASSAGTSGRDEQFF.

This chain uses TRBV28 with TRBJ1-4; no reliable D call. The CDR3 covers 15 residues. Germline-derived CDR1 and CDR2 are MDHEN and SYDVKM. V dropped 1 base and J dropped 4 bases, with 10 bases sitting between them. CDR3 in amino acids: CASSLLEGVNEKLFF. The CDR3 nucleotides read TGTGCCAGCAGTTTATTGGAGGGAGTTAATGAAAAACTGTTTTTT.

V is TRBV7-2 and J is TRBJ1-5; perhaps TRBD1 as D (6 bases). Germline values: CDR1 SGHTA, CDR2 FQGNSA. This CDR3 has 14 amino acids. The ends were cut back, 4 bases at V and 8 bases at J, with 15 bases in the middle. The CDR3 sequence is CASSSPGAGEPQHF. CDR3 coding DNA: TGTGCCAGCAGCTCCCCAGGGGCAGGGGAGCCCCAGCATTTT.

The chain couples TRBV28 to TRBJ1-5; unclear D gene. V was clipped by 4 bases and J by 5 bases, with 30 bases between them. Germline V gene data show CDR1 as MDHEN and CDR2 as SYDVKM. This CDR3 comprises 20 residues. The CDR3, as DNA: TGTGCCAGCAGTTCCTATTCACGAAAAGTGCTCCCTACGAATCATCAGCCCCAGCATTTT. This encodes CASSSYSRKVLPTNHQPQHF.

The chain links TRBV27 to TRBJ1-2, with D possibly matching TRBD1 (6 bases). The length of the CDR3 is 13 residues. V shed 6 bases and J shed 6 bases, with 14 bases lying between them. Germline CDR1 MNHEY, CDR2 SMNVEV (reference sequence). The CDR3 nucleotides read TGTGCCAGCAGCTCACTTCCAGGGGATGGCTACACCTTC. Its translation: CASSSLPGDGYTF.

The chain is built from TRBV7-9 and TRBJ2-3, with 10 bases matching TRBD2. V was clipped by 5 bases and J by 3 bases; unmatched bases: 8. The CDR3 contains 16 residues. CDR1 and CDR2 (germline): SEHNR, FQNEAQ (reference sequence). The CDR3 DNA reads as TGTGCCAGCAGCCATCGTAGCGGGGGGAATACAGATACGCAGTATTTT. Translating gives CASSHRSGGNTDTQYF.

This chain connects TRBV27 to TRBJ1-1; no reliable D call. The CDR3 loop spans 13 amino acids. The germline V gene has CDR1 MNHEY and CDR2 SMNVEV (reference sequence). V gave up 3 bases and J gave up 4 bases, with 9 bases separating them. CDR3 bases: TGTGCCAGCAGTTTTGGTCAGTTCACTGAAGCTTTCTTT. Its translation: CASSFGQFTEAFF.

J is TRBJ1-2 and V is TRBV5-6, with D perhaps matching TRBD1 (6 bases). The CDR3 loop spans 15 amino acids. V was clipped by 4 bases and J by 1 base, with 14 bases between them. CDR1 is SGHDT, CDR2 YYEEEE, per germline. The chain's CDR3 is CASSRRGGGNYGYTF. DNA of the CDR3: TGTGCCAGCAGCCGTCGGGGAGGGGGTAACTATGGCTACACCTTC. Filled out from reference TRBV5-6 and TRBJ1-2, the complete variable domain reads DAGVTQSPTHLIKTRGQQVTLRCSPKSGHDTVSWYQQALGQGPQFIFQYYEEEERQRGNFPDRFSGHQFPNYSSELNVNALLLGDSALYLCASSRRGGGNYGYTFGSGTRLTVV.

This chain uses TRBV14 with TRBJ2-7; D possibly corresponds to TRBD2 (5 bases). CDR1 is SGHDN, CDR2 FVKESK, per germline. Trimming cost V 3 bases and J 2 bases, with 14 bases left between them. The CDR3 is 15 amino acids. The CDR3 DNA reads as TGTGCCAGCAGCCACGTAGGCGGACTGGCCTACGAGCAGTACTTC. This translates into CASSHVGGLAYEQYF.

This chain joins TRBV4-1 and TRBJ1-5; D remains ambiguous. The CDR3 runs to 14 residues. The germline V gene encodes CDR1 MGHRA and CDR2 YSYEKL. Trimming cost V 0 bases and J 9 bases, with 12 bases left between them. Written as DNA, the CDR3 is TGCGCCAGCAGCCAAGAAAGAGGCTCCGGGCCCCAGCATTTT. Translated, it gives CASSQERGSGPQHF.

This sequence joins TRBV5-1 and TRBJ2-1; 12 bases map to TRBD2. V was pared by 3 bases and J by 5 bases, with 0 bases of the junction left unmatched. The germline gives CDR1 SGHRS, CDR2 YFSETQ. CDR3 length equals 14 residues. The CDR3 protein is CASSWTSGNNEQFF. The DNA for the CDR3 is TGCGCCAGCAGCTGGACTAGCGGGAACAATGAGCAGTTCTTC.

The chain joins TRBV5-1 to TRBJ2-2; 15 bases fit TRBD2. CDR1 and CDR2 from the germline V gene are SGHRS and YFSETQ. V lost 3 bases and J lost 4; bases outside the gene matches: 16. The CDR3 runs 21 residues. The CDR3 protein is CASSSGLAGGGGLGFTGELFF. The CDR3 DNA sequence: TGCGCCAGCAGCTCGGGACTAGCGGGAGGAGGAGGTCTGGGATTCACCGGGGAGCTGTTTTTT.

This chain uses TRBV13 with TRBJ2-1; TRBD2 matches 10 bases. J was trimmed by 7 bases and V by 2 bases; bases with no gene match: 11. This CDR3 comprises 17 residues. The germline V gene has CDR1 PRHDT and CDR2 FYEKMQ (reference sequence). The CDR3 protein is CASSLLRLAGVGNEQFF. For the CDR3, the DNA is TGTGCCAGCAGCTTACTGAGGCTAGCGGGAGTAGGTAATGAGCAGTTCTTC.